This TCR beta chain was captured in a study of blood T cell repertoires in COVID-19. Study-level information: The origin of the acute and convalescent COVID-19 samples was the United States, Italy and Spain. Sample material is recorded as cDNA or gDNA derived from T cells, B-cell-depleted T cells, or PBMCs.

There are a few counts of this clone. Per the authors' pipeline: Reference gene primer amplification gave nucleated cell count estimates. The table came from immunoSEQ multiplex PCR; TCRdb's copy has only in-frame clones and leaves some out. The DNA was the basis for D and trimming; V, J and clone size are from that table. The table lists approximately 130,000 clones, around 79% of them singletons. The CDR3 runs 16 residues. Trimming removed 5 bases from V and 4 bases from J; junction bases left unmatched: 6. From germline, CDR1 is SGHAT and CDR2 FQNNGV. This clonotype was sampled from a man older than 75 with acute or convalescent COVID-19. The J gene is TRBJ2-2, the V gene TRBV11-2; 11 nucleotides line up with TRBD1. Sequencing used peripheral blood. CDR3 sequence (DNA): TGTGCCAGCAGCCCAGGGGACAGGGGGAGCACCGGGGAGCTGTTTTTT. Its translation: CASSPGDRGSTGELFF. The full variable domain, rest sourced from reference TRBV11-2 and TRBJ2-2, is EAGVAQSPRYKIIEKRQSVAFWCNPISGHATLYWYQQILGQGPKLLIQFQNNGVVDDSQLPKDRFSAERLKGVDSTLKIQPAKLEDSAVYLCASSPGDRGSTGELFFGEGSRLTVL.